A selection of T cell receptor beta chains follows, all from one sample in a study of cytomegalovirus exposure and HLA in healthy donors. The assay was immunoSEQ multiplex PCR, and TCRdb's table has in-frame clones only and misses some. The table includes roughly 130,000 clones, roughly 72% detected once. What was sequenced was PBMCs. The receptors originated from a man aged 35-49 years in good health and CMV-seronegative. Both conserved end residues are part of each CDR3. Each record gives: V gene, clone size, D gene, J gene, CDR3 DNA, CDR3 protein. D genes are given only for firm matches. The size field is filled for only some rows; it gives once, few, many or a size class.

v_gene: TRBV28
abundance: .
d_gene: .
j_gene: TRBJ2-1
CDR3nt: TGTGCCAGCAGTCCCCCGGCAGGGAATGAGGGAGGCAATGAGCAGTTCTTC
CDR3aa: CASSPPAGNEGGNEQFF

v_gene: TRBV7-9
abundance: few
d_gene: .
j_gene: TRBJ2-5
CDR3nt: TGTGCCAGCAGCTCCGATTGGGACTCTAAAGAGACCCAGTACTTC
CDR3aa: CASSSDWDSKETQYF

v_gene: TRBV4-1
abundance: .
d_gene: TRBD1
j_gene: TRBJ2-2
CDR3nt: TGCGCCAGCAGCCCGTCGGGGACAGGGAACACCGGGGAGCTGTTTTTT
CDR3aa: CASSPSGTGNTGELFF

v_gene: TRBV4-2
abundance: few
d_gene: .
j_gene: TRBJ2-7
CDR3nt: TGTGCCAGCAGCCAAGATCCCTTTAGCGGCAACTCCTACGAGCAGTACTTC
CDR3aa: CASSQDPFSGNSYEQYF

v_gene: TRBV5-6
abundance: .
d_gene: TRBD1
j_gene: TRBJ2-7
CDR3nt: TGTGCCAGCAGCTTCGGGGACAGCTCCTACGAGCAGTACTTC
CDR3aa: CASSFGDSSYEQYF

v_gene: TRBV28
abundance: few
d_gene: .
j_gene: TRBJ2-4
CDR3nt: TGTGCCAGCACCCCGCGGGCGGATATAGCCAAAAACATTCAGTACTTC
CDR3aa: CASTPRADIAKNIQYF

v_gene: TRBV5-4
abundance: .
d_gene: TRBD2
j_gene: TRBJ2-3
CDR3nt: TGTGCCAGCAGCCCTGCTAGCGGGAGGGCCGCAGATACGCAGTATTTT
CDR3aa: CASSPASGRAADTQYF

v_gene: TRBV19
abundance: .
d_gene: .
j_gene: TRBJ1-6
CDR3nt: TGTGCCAGTAGCCCTACAGGCGAGTCACCCCTCCACTTT
CDR3aa: CASSPTGESPLHF

v_gene: TRBV19
abundance: .
d_gene: TRBD1
j_gene: TRBJ2-3
CDR3nt: TGTGCCACCAGGGGGCTCACAGATACGCAGTATTTT
CDR3aa: CATRGLTDTQYF

v_gene: TRBV28
abundance: .
d_gene: .
j_gene: TRBJ1-4
CDR3nt: TGTGCCAGCAGTTTATTCCGGGAGCACTCGAATGAAAAACTGTTTTTT
CDR3aa: CASSLFREHSNEKLFF

v_gene: TRBV7-2
abundance: .
d_gene: TRBD2
j_gene: TRBJ2-3
CDR3nt: TGTGCCAGCAGCTTTGGGGGGGAGCGCACAGATACGCAGTATTTT
CDR3aa: CASSFGGERTDTQYF

v_gene: TRBV6-4
abundance: .
d_gene: TRBD1
j_gene: TRBJ1-1
CDR3nt: TGTGCCAGCAGTGACCCTACTAGATCCGGGACAGGGGAAGCTTTCTTT
CDR3aa: CASSDPTRSGTGEAFF

v_gene: TRBV5-6
abundance: few
d_gene: TRBD2
j_gene: TRBJ2-5
CDR3nt: TGTGCCAGCAGCGGGGGAGCGGGAGGCGACCAAGAGACCCAGTACTTC
CDR3aa: CASSGGAGGDQETQYF

v_gene: TRBV28
abundance: .
d_gene: .
j_gene: TRBJ1-5
CDR3nt: TGTGCCAGCAGTTTGCCCCACAGCAATCAGTCCCAGCATTTT
CDR3aa: CASSLPHSNQSQHF

v_gene: TRBV7-2
abundance: once
d_gene: TRBD1
j_gene: TRBJ1-6
CDR3nt: TGTGCCAGCAGCTACAGGGGTGGAGGGAATTCACCCCTCCACTTT
CDR3aa: CASSYRGGGNSPLHF

v_gene: TRBV7-9
abundance: .
d_gene: TRBD1
j_gene: TRBJ2-7
CDR3nt: TGTGCCAGCAGCCCACCATCCACAGGGGCCTACGAGCAGTACTTC
CDR3aa: CASSPPSTGAYEQYF

v_gene: TRBV6-6
abundance: once
d_gene: .
j_gene: TRBJ2-3
CDR3nt: TGTGCCAGCGGTCGCACGGTTAGCACAGATACGCAGTATTTT
CDR3aa: CASGRTVSTDTQYF

v_gene: TRBV14
abundance: .
d_gene: .
j_gene: TRBJ1-4
CDR3nt: TGTGCCAGCAGTCGAGCGGCGTCGGTGGGGTGGGAAAAACTGTTTTTT
CDR3aa: CASSRAASVGWEKLFF

v_gene: TRBV5-1
abundance: .
d_gene: TRBD1
j_gene: TRBJ2-7
CDR3nt: TGCGCCAGCAGCTCCGGGACAGCCTCCTACGAGCAGTACTTC
CDR3aa: CASSSGTASYEQYF

v_gene: TRBV7-2
abundance: .
d_gene: .
j_gene: TRBJ2-7
CDR3nt: TGTGCCAGCAGCTTAGTGGGGGGCGGGAGCTCCTACGAGCAGTACTTC
CDR3aa: CASSLVGGGSSYEQYF

v_gene: TRBV7-7
abundance: .
d_gene: TRBD1
j_gene: TRBJ2-2
CDR3nt: TGTGCCAGCAGTACGGACAGGGGGCACACCGGGGAGCTGTTTTTT
CDR3aa: CASSTDRGHTGELFF

v_gene: TRBV28
abundance: .
d_gene: TRBD1
j_gene: TRBJ2-1
CDR3nt: TGTGCCAGCAGTTCCGGGACAGGGGCATACAATGAGCAGTTCTTC
CDR3aa: CASSSGTGAYNEQFF

v_gene: TRBV19
abundance: .
d_gene: .
j_gene: TRBJ2-1
CDR3nt: TGTGCCAGCCTCCCTGATGCGTCCTACAATGAGCAGTTCTTC
CDR3aa: CASLPDASYNEQFF

v_gene: TRBV7-9
abundance: .
d_gene: .
j_gene: TRBJ2-7
CDR3nt: TGTGCCAGCAGCTTGCCCAGCTCCTACGAGCAGTACTTC
CDR3aa: CASSLPSSYEQYF

v_gene: TRBV10-2
abundance: .
d_gene: TRBD2
j_gene: TRBJ2-2
CDR3nt: TGCGCCAGCAGCGGACTAGCAAGCACCGGGGAGCTGTTTTTT
CDR3aa: CASSGLASTGELFF

v_gene: TRBV5-4
abundance: many
d_gene: TRBD1
j_gene: TRBJ2-1
CDR3nt: TGTGCCAGCAGCTTGGGACAGGGAGTATACAATGAGCAGTTCTTC
CDR3aa: CASSLGQGVYNEQFF

v_gene: TRBV27
abundance: .
d_gene: .
j_gene: TRBJ2-2
CDR3nt: TGTGCCAGCAGTCCGGGTTCCGGGGAGCTGTTTTTT
CDR3aa: CASSPGSGELFF

v_gene: TRBV7-9
abundance: few
d_gene: .
j_gene: TRBJ2-7
CDR3nt: TGTGCCAGCAGCTTACGTGGCGGGTACGAGCAGTACTTC
CDR3aa: CASSLRGGYEQYF

v_gene: TRBV6-5
abundance: .
d_gene: .
j_gene: TRBJ2-5
CDR3nt: TGTGCCAGCAGCCAACAGGGAACCGGGACCCAGTACTTC
CDR3aa: CASSQQGTGTQYF

v_gene: TRBV7-2
abundance: .
d_gene: TRBD2
j_gene: TRBJ2-1
CDR3nt: TGTGCCAGCAGCCTCTCACCTAGCGGCAAGTTCTTC
CDR3aa: CASSLSPSGKFF

v_gene: TRBV5-1
abundance: .
d_gene: TRBD2
j_gene: TRBJ2-7
CDR3nt: TGCGCCAGCAGCTTAGGACTAGCGGGAGGCCCGGCAAATTACGAGCAGTACTTC
CDR3aa: CASSLGLAGGPANYEQYF

v_gene: TRBV28
abundance: .
d_gene: .
j_gene: TRBJ2-7
CDR3nt: TGTGCCAGCACCGCCGGGGGTCCGGGCTACGAGCAGTACTTC
CDR3aa: CASTAGGPGYEQYF

v_gene: TRBV27
abundance: .
d_gene: TRBD1
j_gene: TRBJ2-6
CDR3nt: TGTGCCAGCAGTTTACTGACAGGGGGCGCCCCTGGGGCCAACGTCCTGACTTTC
CDR3aa: CASSLLTGGAPGANVLTF

v_gene: TRBV11-2
abundance: .
d_gene: TRBD1
j_gene: TRBJ1-2
CDR3nt: TGTGCCAGCAGCTTAGGTGGGGACAGGGGGGCCTTC
CDR3aa: CASSLGGDRGAF

v_gene: TRBV11-2
abundance: .
d_gene: .
j_gene: TRBJ2-7
CDR3nt: TGTGCCAGCAGCAAAGGAGGGGATGGGAACGAGCAGTACTTC
CDR3aa: CASSKGGDGNEQYF

v_gene: TRBV25-1
abundance: once
d_gene: .
j_gene: TRBJ1-6
CDR3nt: TGTGCCAGCAGTGAACGGTTATCAAATAATTCACCCCTCCACTTT
CDR3aa: CASSERLSNNSPLHF

v_gene: TRBV4-1
abundance: .
d_gene: .
j_gene: TRBJ1-2
CDR3nt: TGCGCCAGCAGCCAACCAACCGGACAATCCGACGGCTACACCTTC
CDR3aa: CASSQPTGQSDGYTF

v_gene: TRBV4-1
abundance: .
d_gene: .
j_gene: TRBJ1-3
CDR3nt: TGCGCCAGCAGCCAAGAATTACGGGTATCGGGGGGAAACACCATATATTTT
CDR3aa: CASSQELRVSGGNTIYF

v_gene: TRBV10-3
abundance: .
d_gene: .
j_gene: TRBJ1-6
CDR3nt: TGTGCCATCAGTGAGTCCCGTGGTGCTCAGGGCTTGAGCTCCTATAATTCACCCCTCCACTTT
CDR3aa: CAISESRGAQGLSSYNSPLHF

v_gene: TRBV6-5
abundance: .
d_gene: TRBD1
j_gene: TRBJ2-7
CDR3nt: TGTGCCAGCAGTCGGGACAGGGCCTCCTACGAGCAGTACTTC
CDR3aa: CASSRDRASYEQYF

v_gene: TRBV4-2
abundance: .
d_gene: .
j_gene: TRBJ2-1
CDR3nt: TGTGCCAGCAGCCAAGATTTGCTAAACAATGAGCAGTTCTTC
CDR3aa: CASSQDLLNNEQFF

v_gene: TRBV18
abundance: .
d_gene: TRBD1
j_gene: TRBJ1-4
CDR3nt: TGTGCCAGCTCACCACAAGGGACAGCGATCAATGAAAAACTGTTTTTT
CDR3aa: CASSPQGTAINEKLFF

v_gene: TRBV28
abundance: .
d_gene: TRBD1
j_gene: TRBJ1-4
CDR3nt: TGTGCCAGCAGTTTAGGGACAGGTAGCGAAAAACTGTTTTTT
CDR3aa: CASSLGTGSEKLFF

v_gene: TRBV27
abundance: .
d_gene: .
j_gene: TRBJ2-7
CDR3nt: TGTGCCAGCAGTTTATCGTGGGGCGACGAGCAGTACTTC
CDR3aa: CASSLSWGDEQYF

v_gene: TRBV28
abundance: .
d_gene: .
j_gene: TRBJ1-6
CDR3nt: TGTGCCAGCAGTACCCGAGCCCTCGGGGATTCACCCCTCCACTTT
CDR3aa: CASSTRALGDSPLHF